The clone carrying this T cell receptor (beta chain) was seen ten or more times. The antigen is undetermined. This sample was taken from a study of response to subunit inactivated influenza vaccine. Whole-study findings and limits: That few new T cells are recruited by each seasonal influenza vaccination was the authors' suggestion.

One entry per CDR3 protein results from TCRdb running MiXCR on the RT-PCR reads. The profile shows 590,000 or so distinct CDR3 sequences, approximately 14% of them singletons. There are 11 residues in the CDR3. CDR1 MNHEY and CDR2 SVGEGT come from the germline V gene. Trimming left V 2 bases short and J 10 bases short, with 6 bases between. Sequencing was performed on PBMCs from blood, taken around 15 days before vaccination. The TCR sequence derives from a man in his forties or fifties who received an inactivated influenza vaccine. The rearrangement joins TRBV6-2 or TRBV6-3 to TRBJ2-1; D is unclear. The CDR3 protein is CASSYVGEQFF. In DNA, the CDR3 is TGTGCCAGCAGTTACGTAGGAGAGCAGTTCTTC.